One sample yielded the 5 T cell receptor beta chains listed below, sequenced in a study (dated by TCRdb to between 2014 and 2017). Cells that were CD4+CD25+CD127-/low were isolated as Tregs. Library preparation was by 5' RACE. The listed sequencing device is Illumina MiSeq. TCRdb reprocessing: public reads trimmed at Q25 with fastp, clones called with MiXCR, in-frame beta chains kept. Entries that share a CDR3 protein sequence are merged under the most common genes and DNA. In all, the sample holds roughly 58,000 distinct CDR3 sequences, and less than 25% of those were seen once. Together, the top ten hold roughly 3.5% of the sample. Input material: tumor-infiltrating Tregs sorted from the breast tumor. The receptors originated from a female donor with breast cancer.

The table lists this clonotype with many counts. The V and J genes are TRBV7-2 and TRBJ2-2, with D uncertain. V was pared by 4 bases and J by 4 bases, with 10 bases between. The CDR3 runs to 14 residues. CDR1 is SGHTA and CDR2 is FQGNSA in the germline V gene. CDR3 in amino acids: CASSSSVSTGELFF. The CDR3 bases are TGTGCCAGCAGCTCCTCAGTATCCACCGGGGAGCTGTTTTTT.

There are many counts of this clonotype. CDR3 sequence (DNA): TGCGCCAGCAGCTTGACAGGGGGCGAAGCGGATGAGCAGTTCTTC. It is translated as CASSLTGGEADEQFF. The chain links TRBV5-1 to TRBJ2-1; TRBD1 matches 9 bases. The CDR3 covers 15 residues. Per germline, CDR1 SGHRS and CDR2 YFSETQ. With 1 base clipped from V and 8 bases from J, the junction kept 7 bases outside the gene matches.

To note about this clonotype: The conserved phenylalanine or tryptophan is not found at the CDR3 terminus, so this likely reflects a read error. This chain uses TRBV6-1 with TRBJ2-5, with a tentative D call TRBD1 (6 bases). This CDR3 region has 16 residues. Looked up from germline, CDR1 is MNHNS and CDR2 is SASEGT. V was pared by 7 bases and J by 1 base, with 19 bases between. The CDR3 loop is CASTMGPGQLQETQYL. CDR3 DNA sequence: TGTGCCAGCACCATGGGACCTGGACAGCTCCAAGAGACCCAGTACCTC.

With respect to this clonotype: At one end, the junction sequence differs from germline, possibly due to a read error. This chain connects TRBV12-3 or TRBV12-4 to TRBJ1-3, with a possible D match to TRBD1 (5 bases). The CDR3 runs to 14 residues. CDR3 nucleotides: TGTGCCCGCAGTTTATGGCAGGGTAAAAGCACCATATATTTT. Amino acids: CARSLWQGKSTIYF.

CDR3 protein: CASSPLVGGESEAFF. The CDR3 DNA sequence: TGCGCCAGCAGCCCTCTCGTTGGGGGAGAATCTGAAGCTTTCTTT. The genes are TRBV5-1 and TRBJ1-1, with D tentatively TRBD1 (5 bases). From germline, CDR1 is SGHRS and CDR2 YFSETQ. V was pared by 4 bases and J by 6 bases, with 19 bases between. The CDR3 length is 15 residues.